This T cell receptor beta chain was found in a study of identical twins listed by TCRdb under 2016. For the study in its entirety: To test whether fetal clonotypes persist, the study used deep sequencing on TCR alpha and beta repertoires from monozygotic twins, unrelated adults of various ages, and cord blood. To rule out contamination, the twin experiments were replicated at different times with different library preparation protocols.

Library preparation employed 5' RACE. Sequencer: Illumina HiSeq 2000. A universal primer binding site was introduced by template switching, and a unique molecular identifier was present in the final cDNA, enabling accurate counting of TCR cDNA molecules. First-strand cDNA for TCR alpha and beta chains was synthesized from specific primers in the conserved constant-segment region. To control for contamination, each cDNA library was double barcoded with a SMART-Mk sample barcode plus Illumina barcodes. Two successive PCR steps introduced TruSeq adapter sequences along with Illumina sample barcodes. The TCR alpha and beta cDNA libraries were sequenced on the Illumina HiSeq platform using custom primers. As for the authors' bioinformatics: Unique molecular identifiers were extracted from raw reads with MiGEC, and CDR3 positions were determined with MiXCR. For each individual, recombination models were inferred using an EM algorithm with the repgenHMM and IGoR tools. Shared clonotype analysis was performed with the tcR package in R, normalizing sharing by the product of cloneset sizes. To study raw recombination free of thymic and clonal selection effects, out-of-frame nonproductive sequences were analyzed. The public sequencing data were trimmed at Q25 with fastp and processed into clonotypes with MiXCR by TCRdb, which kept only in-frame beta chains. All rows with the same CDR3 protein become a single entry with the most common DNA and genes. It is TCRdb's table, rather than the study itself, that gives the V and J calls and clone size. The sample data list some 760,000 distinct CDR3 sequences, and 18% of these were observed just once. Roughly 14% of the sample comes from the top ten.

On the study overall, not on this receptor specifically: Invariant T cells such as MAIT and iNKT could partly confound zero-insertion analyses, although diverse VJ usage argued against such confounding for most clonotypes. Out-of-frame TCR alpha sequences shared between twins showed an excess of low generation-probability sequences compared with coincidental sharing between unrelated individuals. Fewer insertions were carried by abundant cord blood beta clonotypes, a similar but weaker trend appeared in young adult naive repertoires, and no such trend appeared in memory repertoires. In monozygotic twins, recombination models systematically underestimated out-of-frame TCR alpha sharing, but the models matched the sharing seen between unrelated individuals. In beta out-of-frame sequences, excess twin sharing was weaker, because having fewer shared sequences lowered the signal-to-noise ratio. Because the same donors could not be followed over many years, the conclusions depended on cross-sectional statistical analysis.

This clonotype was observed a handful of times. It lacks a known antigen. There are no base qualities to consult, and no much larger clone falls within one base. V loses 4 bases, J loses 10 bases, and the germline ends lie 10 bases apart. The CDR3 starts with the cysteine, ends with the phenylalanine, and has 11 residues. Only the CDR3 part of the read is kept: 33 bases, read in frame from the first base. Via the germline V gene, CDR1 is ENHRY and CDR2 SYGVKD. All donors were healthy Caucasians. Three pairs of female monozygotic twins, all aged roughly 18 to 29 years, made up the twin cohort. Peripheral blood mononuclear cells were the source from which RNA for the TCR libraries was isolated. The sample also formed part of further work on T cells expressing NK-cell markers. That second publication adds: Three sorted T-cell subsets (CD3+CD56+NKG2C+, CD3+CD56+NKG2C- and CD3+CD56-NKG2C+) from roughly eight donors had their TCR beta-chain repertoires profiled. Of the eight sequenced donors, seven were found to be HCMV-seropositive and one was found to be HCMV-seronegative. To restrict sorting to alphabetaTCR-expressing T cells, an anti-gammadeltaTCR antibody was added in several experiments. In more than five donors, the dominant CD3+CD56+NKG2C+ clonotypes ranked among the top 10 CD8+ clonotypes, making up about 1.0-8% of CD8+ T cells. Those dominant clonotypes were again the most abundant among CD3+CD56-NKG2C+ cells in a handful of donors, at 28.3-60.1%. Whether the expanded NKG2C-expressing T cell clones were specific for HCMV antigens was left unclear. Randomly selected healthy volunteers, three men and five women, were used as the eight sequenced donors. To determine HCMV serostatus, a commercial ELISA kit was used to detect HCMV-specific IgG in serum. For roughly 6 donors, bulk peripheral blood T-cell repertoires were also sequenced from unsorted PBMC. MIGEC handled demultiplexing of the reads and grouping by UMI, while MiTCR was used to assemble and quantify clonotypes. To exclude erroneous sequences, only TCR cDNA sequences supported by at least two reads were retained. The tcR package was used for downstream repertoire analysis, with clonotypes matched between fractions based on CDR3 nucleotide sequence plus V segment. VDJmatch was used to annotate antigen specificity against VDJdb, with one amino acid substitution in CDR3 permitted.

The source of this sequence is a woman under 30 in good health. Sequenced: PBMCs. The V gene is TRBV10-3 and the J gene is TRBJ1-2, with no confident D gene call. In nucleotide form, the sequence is TGTGCCATCAGTGGAGGTAGCGACTACACCTTC. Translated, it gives CAISGGSDYTF.